These 13 T cell receptor beta chains were sequenced from one sample in a study of T cell responses to AZD1222 COVID-19 vaccine. Profiling relied on immunoSEQ multiplex PCR, and the TCRdb table lists in-frame clones only, not all of them. The repertoire holds approximately 190,000 clones, with approximately 93% as singletons. The specimen was peripheral blood, collected 28 days after the second AZD1222 dose. Receptors were obtained from an adult who received the AZD1222 COVID-19 vaccine.

V is TRBV5-1 and J is TRBJ1-1, with unresolved D. Germline V gene lookup returns CDR1 SGHRS and CDR2 YFSETQ. V gave up 0 bases and J gave up 2 bases, with 8 bases separating them. The CDR3 runs to 14 residues. CDR3 DNA: TGCGCCAGCAGCTTGGGGGCCGTTAACACTGAAGCTTTCTTT. Translating gives CASSLGAVNTEAFF.

V is TRBV28 and J is TRBJ1-6; tentatively, D is TRBD1 (6 bases). This CDR3 comprises 18 residues. V shed 7 bases and J shed 0 bases, with 19 bases lying between them. Germline values: CDR1 MDHEN, CDR2 SYDVKM. CDR3 sequence: CASNRGQRTVSYNSPLHF. The CDR3 DNA reads TGTGCCAGCAACCGAGGACAGCGAACCGTCTCCTATAATTCACCCCTCCACTTT.

This chain links TRBV4-1 with TRBJ1-6; tentatively, D is TRBD1 (5 bases). CDR1 and CDR2 from the germline V gene are MGHRA and YSYEKL. The CDR3 covers 15 residues. V lost 0 bases to trimming and J lost 8 bases, with 11 bases between them. CDR3 sequence: CASSQDTRVYSPLHF. The CDR3 DNA is TGCGCCAGCAGCCAAGATACCAGGGTCTATTCACCCCTCCACTTT.

The CDR3 here is CASSESTGEGYTF. The CDR3 nucleotides read TGCGCCAGCAGTGAGTCTACAGGGGAAGGCTACACCTTC. This chain links TRBV10-1 with TRBJ1-2; 7 bases fit TRBD1. This CDR3 spans 13 amino acids. Germline V gene data show CDR1 as WNHNN and CDR2 as SYGVQD (reference sequence). The V segment lost 0 bases and the J segment 8 bases; nucleotides outside the gene matches: 3.

This chain joins TRBV3-1 (or the pseudogene TRBV3-2) and TRBJ1-2; D possibly corresponds to TRBD1 (5 bases). The CDR3 loop spans 12 amino acids. CDR1 is LGHDT, CDR2 YNNKEL, per germline (reference sequence). V lost 2 bases to trimming and J lost 13 bases, with 14 bases between them. CDR3 in DNA: TGTGCCAGCAGCCAATTGACGGGGCACTGCACCTTC. Translating it yields CASSQLTGHCTF.

The V gene is TRBV5-4, the J gene TRBJ2-7; the D is unclear. Germline V gene sequence: CDR1 SGHNT, CDR2 YYREEE (reference sequence). The CDR3 covers 14 residues. V lost 6 bases and J lost 0, with 13 bases in between. This CDR3 is CASNLDASSYEQYF. CDR3 sequence (DNA): TGTGCCAGCAACCTTGACGCGAGCTCCTACGAGCAGTACTTC.

CDR3 DNA: TGCGCCAGCAGCTTCCGAACGGACCAAGAGACCCAGTACTTC. Encoded protein: CASSFRTDQETQYF. The gene calls are TRBV5-1 and TRBJ2-5; D not resolved. Trimming cost V 2 bases and J 0 bases, with 8 bases left between them. The CDR3 loop spans 14 amino acids. The germline V gene has CDR1 SGHRS and CDR2 YFSETQ.

This clone was counted once. An end of the junction does not agree with germline; a read error may underlie this. The same CDR3 arises from other DNA sequences in this sample as well. The CDR3 DNA follows: TGTGCCAGCAGCTTTCAAGGGGGTGGCAATCAGCCCCAACATTTT. This encodes CASSFQGGGNQPQHF. The chain couples TRBV7-9 to TRBJ1-5; the D gene is possibly TRBD1 (6 bases). Germline values: CDR1 SEHNR, CDR2 FQNEAQ (reference sequence). The CDR3 has 15 residues.

The rearrangement links TRBV11-2 to TRBJ2-7; D ambiguous. Germline V gene data show CDR1 as SGHAT and CDR2 as FQNNGV. The CDR3 contains 12 residues. V lost 6 bases to trimming and J lost 8 bases, with 14 bases between them. The CDR3, as DNA: TGTGCCAGCAGTCGGCAGTCCTCGCAGCAGTACTTC. Encoded protein: CASSRQSSQQYF.

The chain is built from TRBV28 and TRBJ1-3; no clear D. Trimming pared 7 bases from V and 0 bases from J, leaving 13 bases between. From germline, CDR1 is MDHEN and CDR2 SYDVKM. The CDR3 totals 15 residues. This CDR3 reads CASTPWDLSGNTIYF. As DNA, the CDR3 is TGTGCCAGCACCCCCTGGGATCTCTCTGGAAACACCATATATTTT. The complete variable domain, with remaining parts taken from reference TRBV28 and TRBJ1-3, reads DVKVTQSSRYLVKRTGEKVFLECVQDMDHENMFWYRQDPGLGLRLIYFSYDVKMKEKGDIPEGYSVSREKKERFSLILESASTNQTSMYLCASTPWDLSGNTIYFGEGSWLTVV.

The chain carries TRBV29-1 and TRBJ2-1; 8 bases fit TRBD1. From germline, CDR1 is SQVTM and CDR2 ANQGSEA. Trimming cost V 4 bases and J 5 bases; bases outside gene matches: 13. This CDR3 has 16 amino acids. CDR3 in DNA: TGCAGCGTTGGTTTAATGCCGGGACAGGTAAACAATGAGCAGTTCTTC. It is translated as CSVGLMPGQVNNEQFF.

The CDR3 reads CASSWNSDRNNYGYTF. CDR3 sequence (DNA): TGTGCCAGCAGTTGGAATTCGGACAGAAACAACTATGGCTACACCTTC. This chain connects TRBV27 to TRBJ1-2; tentatively, D is TRBD1 (6 bases). Per germline, CDR1 MNHEY and CDR2 SMNVEV (reference sequence). The CDR3 sequence is 16 residues long. The V end was cut by 4 bases, the J end by 2 bases, with 17 bases between.

In DNA form, the CDR3 reads TGTGCCATCACCTCAGGACAGGGCGGCGGCTACACCTTC. It specifies CAITSGQGGGYTF. The gene calls are TRBV10-3 and TRBJ1-2; 8 bases are a match to TRBD1. CDR3 size: 13 residues. The V and J ends lost 7 bases and 8 bases, in that order; junction bases with no gene match: 9. Germline CDR1 reads ENHRY; CDR2 reads SYGVKD.